What follows describes a single TCR beta chain. Its antigen is as yet unknown. Germline assignment: CDR1 SGHNT and CDR2 YENEEA. V was cut by 4 bases and J by 0 bases, with 5 bases left in between. This CDR3 has 13 residues. The sample belongs to a study of T cell responses to AZD1222 COVID-19 vaccine. Sequenced by immunoSEQ multiplex PCR; TCRdb stores in-frame clones only, minus some. This sample has more than 150,000 clones; around 93% occur once, and the top ten carry roughly a tenth. Findings and limits, study-wide: Just a handful of AZD1222 recipients were seropositive at baseline. In all cases, repertoires were sampled only after the peak T cell response. White British ancestry dominated among donors, who included more females, and clonal diversity was possibly underestimated.

The sequencing used peripheral blood, collected on day 0 of AZD1222 vaccination. V usage is TRBV11-3 and J usage is TRBJ2-3; D is uncertain. The TCR comes from an adult in good health. The CDR3 DNA reads as TGTGCCAGCAGCTATAGTAGCACAGATACGCAGTATTTT. Its translation is CASSYSSTDTQYF.